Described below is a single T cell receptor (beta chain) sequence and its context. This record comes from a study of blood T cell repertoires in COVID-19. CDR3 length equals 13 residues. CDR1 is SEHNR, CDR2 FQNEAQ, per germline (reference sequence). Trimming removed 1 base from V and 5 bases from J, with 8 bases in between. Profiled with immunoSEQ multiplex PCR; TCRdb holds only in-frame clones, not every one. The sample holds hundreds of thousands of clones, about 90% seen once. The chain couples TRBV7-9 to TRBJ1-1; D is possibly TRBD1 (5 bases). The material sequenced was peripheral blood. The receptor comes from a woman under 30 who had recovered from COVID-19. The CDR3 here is CASSLVTGTEAFF. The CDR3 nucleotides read TGTGCCAGCAGCTTAGTTACAGGAACTGAAGCTTTCTTT.